This is a list of T cell receptor beta chains from one sample in a study of cytotoxic CD8 clonotypes in ibrutinib-treated CLL. The data were produced by immunoSEQ multiplex PCR, yet TCRdb's version contains in-frame clones alone and is incomplete. The sample consists of around 310,000 clones, roughly 79% of them appearing once. The material was PBMCs, obtained before ibrutinib treatment. Receptors were obtained from a human donor with chronic lymphocytic leukemia. CDR3s include the opening cysteine and the closing phenylalanine or tryptophan. The order of the fields is J gene, clone size, D gene, V gene, CDR3 DNA, CDR3 protein. D genes are given only for firm matches. A row's size may be missing; if present it is once, few, many or a size class.

TRBJ1-1	-	-	TRBV13	TGTGCCAGCAGCCGACGCAGGGGAGGCGACACTGAAGCTTTCTTT	CASSRRRGGDTEAFF
TRBJ1-1	once	TRBD1	TRBV19	TGTGCCAGCAGGGACAGTGAAGCTTTCTTT	CASRDSEAFF
TRBJ1-2	once	-	TRBV6-5	TGTGCCAGCAGCAGGGAGACTAACTATGGCTACACCTTC	CASSRETNYGYTF
TRBJ2-5	-	-	TRBV18	TGTGCCAGCTCACCCCCGGGACAACAAGAGACCCAGTACTTC	CASSPPGQQETQYF
TRBJ2-1	-	-	TRBV10-3	TGTGCCATCATGGGCGGGATCCTCTACAATGAGCAGTTCTTC	CAIMGGILYNEQFF
TRBJ1-1	-	-	TRBV2	TGTGCCAGCAGCGGGTACACTGAAGCTTTCTTT	CASSGYTEAFF
TRBJ2-7	-	TRBD1	TRBV4-3	TGCGCCAGCAGCCTAGAGACAGGGGGCGTTTACGAGCAGTACTTC	CASSLETGGVYEQYF
TRBJ2-1	-	-	TRBV7-6	TGTGCCAGCAGCTTAGCTGGCGGGCTCCATGAGCAGTTCTTC	CASSLAGGLHEQFF
TRBJ1-1	-	-	TRBV9	TGTGCCAGCAGCCTACGGTTGGGGACTGAAGCTTTCTTT	CASSLRLGTEAFF
TRBJ2-7	once	-	TRBV6-5	TGTGCCAGCAGTTCCCAGTCCATGACCTCCTACGAGCAGTACTTC	CASSSQSMTSYEQYF
TRBJ2-7	-	-	TRBV6-5	TGTGCCAGCAGCAAGGGTGTCTCCTACGAGCAGTACTTC	CASSKGVSYEQYF
TRBJ2-1	-	-	TRBV30	TGTGCCTTCCTGACTGGGAGCTCCTACAATGAGCAGTTCTTC	CAFLTGSSYNEQFF
TRBJ1-2	-	-	TRBV5-4	TGTGCCAGCAGCCCGGACATTTACTATGGCTACACCTTC	CASSPDIYYGYTF
TRBJ2-1	once	-	TRBV7-7	TGTGCTAGCAGCCTGGACAGCTACAATGAGCAGTTCTTC	CASSLDSYNEQFF
TRBJ2-3	-	TRBD2	TRBV4-2	TGTGCCAGCAGCCTCCTCGACGGGACTAGCGGGAGGGCAGATACGCAGTATTTT	CASSLLDGTSGRADTQYF
TRBJ2-5	-	-	TRBV9	TGTGCCAGCAGCGTAAATGAGGGAGAGACCCAGTACTTC	CASSVNEGETQYF
TRBJ2-7	-	TRBD2	TRBV27	TGTGCCAGCAGTCCGGGACTAGCTTACGAGCAGTACTTC	CASSPGLAYEQYF
TRBJ1-2	-	-	TRBV5-4	TGTGCCAGCAGCTTGTTTGCGGGACCGAACTATGGCTACACCTTC	CASSLFAGPNYGYTF
TRBJ2-5	-	-	TRBV9	TGTGCCAGCAGCGTAGCCTGGACTACGCAAGAGACCCAGTACTTC	CASSVAWTTQETQYF
TRBJ2-3	-	-	TRBV7-9	TGTGCCAGCAGCTTATCAACCGGGAGCTCAGATACGCAGTATTTT	CASSLSTGSSDTQYF